Reported below is one TCR beta chain. The target antigen is unknown. The data derive from a study of T cell responses to AZD1222 COVID-19 vaccine. Study-level findings and limits: Targets within unmutated variant regions were reportedly found for nearly half of spike-specific TCRs.

The germline V gene has CDR1 SGHRS and CDR2 YFSETQ. This CDR3 contains 15 residues. V was clipped by 0 bases and J by 3 bases, with 12 bases between them. Assay: immunoSEQ multiplex PCR; the TCRdb copy retains only in-frame clones and omits some. Altogether 80,000 to 90,000 clones are present, less than 95% being singletons, with the ten largest covering roughly 5.9%. Here the sequenced sample was peripheral blood, taken 28 days after the second AZD1222 dose. The rearrangement uses TRBV5-1 and TRBJ2-5; D remains unclear. This receptor was obtained from an adult who received the AZD1222 COVID-19 vaccine. The CDR3 bases are TGCGCCAGCAGCTTGGCTGGGCTTAAAGAAGAGACCCAGTACTTC. The encoded protein is CASSLAGLKEETQYF. Full variable domain (remainder filled in from reference TRBV5-1 and TRBJ2-5): KAGVTQTPRYLIKTRGQQVTLSCSPISGHRSVSWYQQTPGQGLQFLFEYFSETQRNKGNFPGRFSGRQFSNSRSEMNVSTLELGDSALYLCASSLAGLKEETQYFGPGTRLLVL.